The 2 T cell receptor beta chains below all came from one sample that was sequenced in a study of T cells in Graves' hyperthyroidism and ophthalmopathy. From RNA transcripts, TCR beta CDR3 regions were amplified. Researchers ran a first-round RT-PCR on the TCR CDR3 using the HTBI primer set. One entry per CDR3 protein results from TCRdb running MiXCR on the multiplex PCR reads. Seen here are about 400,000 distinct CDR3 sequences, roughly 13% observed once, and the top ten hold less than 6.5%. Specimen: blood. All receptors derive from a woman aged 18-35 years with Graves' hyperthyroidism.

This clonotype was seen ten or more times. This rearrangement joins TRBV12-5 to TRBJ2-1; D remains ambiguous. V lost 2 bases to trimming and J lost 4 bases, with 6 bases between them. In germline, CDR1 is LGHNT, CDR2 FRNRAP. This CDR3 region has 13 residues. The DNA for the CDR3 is TGTGCTAGTGGTTTGATCGGGTACAATGAGCAGTTCTTC. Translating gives CASGLIGYNEQFF.

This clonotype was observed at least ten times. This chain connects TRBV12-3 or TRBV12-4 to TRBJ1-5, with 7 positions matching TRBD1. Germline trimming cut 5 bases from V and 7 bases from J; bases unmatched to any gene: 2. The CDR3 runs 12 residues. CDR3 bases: TGTGCCAGCAGTCGGGACAGACAGCCCCAGCATTTT. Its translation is CASSRDRQPQHF.